This entry lists 21 T cell receptor beta chains sequenced from one sample in a study of blood T cells in healthy people across ages. For the second PCR, which ran for about 7 to 11 cycles, a sample-barcoded 5' primer and a J-beta primer mix were used. Each CDR3 protein is one row after TCRdb ran MiXCR on the 5' RACE reads. The sample holds around 870,000 distinct CDR3 sequences, under 30% seen once. The sample was blood. These receptors came from a woman aged 80 or over in good health.

Only a few counts were recorded for this clonotype. The chain has TRBV28 and TRBJ2-1, with D possibly being TRBD1 or TRBD2 (7 bases each). V shed 7 bases and J shed 2 bases, with 18 bases lying between them. Germline CDR1 MDHEN, CDR2 SYDVKM. CDR3 size: 16 residues. This CDR3 reads CASIGQGEGTYNEQFF. In DNA, the CDR3 is TGTGCCAGCATAGGCCAGGGGGAGGGAACCTACAATGAGCAGTTCTTC. Using reference TRBV28 and TRBJ2-1 for the parts outside the CDR3, the full variable domain is DVKVTQSSRYLVKRTGEKVFLECVQDMDHENMFWYRQDPGLGLRLIYFSYDVKMKEKGDIPEGYSVSREKKERFSLILESASTNQTSMYLCASIGQGEGTYNEQFFGPGTRLTVL.

In the case of this clonotype: The junction shows a germline mismatch at one end, possibly a read error. The chain carries TRBV5-1 and TRBJ1-1; D unresolved. The germline gives CDR1 SGHRS, CDR2 YFSETQ. The CDR3 sequence is 14 residues long. The CDR3 here is CASTLVAQNTEAFF. Written as DNA, the CDR3 is TGCGCCAGCACCTTGGTAGCCCAGAACACTGAAGCTTTCTTT.

This clonotype was counted only a few times. V and J are TRBV6-2 or TRBV6-3 and TRBJ1-1; D is perhaps TRBD1 (5 bases). The CDR3 spans 14 residues. V lost 6 bases and J lost 5, with 16 bases in between. Germline-derived CDR1 and CDR2 are MNHEY and SVGEGT. The CDR3 region has the DNA TGTGCCAGCAGATTAGTGGGGCGACGAACTGAAGCTTTCTTT. It codes for CASRLVGRRTEAFF.

Only a few counts were recorded for this clonotype. V is TRBV6-5 and J is TRBJ1-6, with TRBD1 matching over 8 bases. The germline V gene encodes CDR1 MNHEY and CDR2 SVGAGI. V lost 0 bases and J lost 0; bases outside the gene matches: 4. The CDR3 totals 18 residues. The CDR3 is CASSYSGQASSYNSPLHF. The DNA of the CDR3 is TGTGCCAGCAGTTACTCGGGACAGGCAAGCTCCTATAATTCACCCCTCCACTTT.

This clonotype was counted ten times or more. V usage is TRBV12-3 or TRBV12-4 and J usage is TRBJ2-1; D not certain. CDR3 length: 10 amino acids. The V end was cut by 0 bases, the J end by 10 bases, with 1 base between. The DNA for the CDR3 is TGTGCCAGCAGTTTAGCGGAGCAGTTCTTC. This translates into CASSLAEQFF.

This clonotype came up a few times. The chain combines TRBV7-8 with TRBJ1-1; D may be TRBD1 (5 bases). The V gene's germline CDR1 is SGHVS and CDR2 FQNEAQ. This CDR3 comprises 14 residues. CDR3 nucleotide sequence: TGTGCAGTAGCAGGCGGCCAGGGACTCTTTGAAGCTTTCTTT. It specifies CAVAGGQGLFEAFF. Full variable domain (rest looked up from reference TRBV7-8 and TRBJ1-1): GAGVSQSPRYKVAKRGQDVALRCDPISGHVSLFWYQQALGQGPEFLTYFQNEAQLDKSGLPSDRFFAERPEGSVSTLKIQRTQQEDSAVYLCAVAGGQGLFEAFFGQGTRLTVV.

This clonotype was detected ten times or more. The genes are TRBV5-1 and TRBJ2-3, with 7 bases matching TRBD2. V trimming: 8 bases; J trimming: 0 bases; junction bases outside the gene matches: 9. CDR3 length: 15 amino acids. Germline CDR1 reads SGHRS; CDR2 reads YFSETQ. Here the CDR3 reads CASHTTGGSTDTQYF. For the CDR3, the DNA is TGCGCCAGTCACACAACGGGGGGTAGCACAGATACGCAGTATTTT.

On this clonotype itself: The CDR3 does not close with the conserved phenylalanine or tryptophan, likely indicating a read error. The chain is built from TRBV5-6 and TRBJ2-3; D remains unclear. This CDR3 region has 11 residues. The germline gives CDR1 SGHDT, CDR2 YYEEEE. CDR3 bases: TGTGCCAGCAGCTTGGCAGATGCGCAGTATTTG. The encoded protein is CASSLADAQYL.

This clonotype was seen many times. A much larger clone is a single base away; this may be a read error. The V and J genes are TRBV7-9 and TRBJ2-6; perhaps TRBD1 as D (6 bases). Germline V gene lookup returns CDR1 SEHNR and CDR2 FQNEAQ (reference sequence). The CDR3 runs 15 residues. CDR3 in DNA: TGTGCCAGCATCGTGGACAGAACTGGGGCCAACGTCCGGACTTTC. Amino acid sequence: CASIVDRTGANVRTF.

The chain carries TRBV12-3 or TRBV12-4 and TRBJ1-5, with D unclear. The CDR3 contains 13 residues. Trimming left V 8 bases short and J 0 bases short, with 8 bases between. The CDR3: CASQWVSNQPQHF. The CDR3 bases are TGTGCCAGCCAGTGGGTTAGCAATCAGCCCCAGCATTTT.

This clonotype was detected a few times. The V gene is TRBV29-1, the J gene TRBJ1-5; tentative D call: TRBD1 (5 bases). Trimming stripped 4 bases from V and 0 bases from J, with 10 bases between. The CDR3 consists of 14 residues. CDR1 SQVTM and CDR2 ANQGSEA come from the germline V gene. CDR3 protein: CSVAGGNSNQPQHF. The CDR3 nucleotides read TGCAGCGTTGCGGGGGGTAATAGCAATCAGCCCCAGCATTTT.

This clonotype was observed a few times. The chain combines TRBV11-2 with TRBJ2-3, with 7 bases that match TRBD2. The CDR3 runs 16 residues. The J segment lost 4 bases and the V segment lost 1 base, leaving 8 bases of the junction unmatched. CDR1 is SGHAT and CDR2 is FQNNGV in the germline V gene. The CDR3 sequence: CASSLVGPGGADTQYF. The DNA of the CDR3 is TGTGCCAGCAGCTTAGTAGGACCTGGGGGGGCAGATACGCAGTATTTT.

This clonotype has ten or more counts. This chain connects TRBV4-3 to TRBJ2-5; 9 bases line up with TRBD1. Germline V gene data show CDR1 as LGHNA and CDR2 as YSLEER. The V segment lost 2 bases and the J segment 5 bases; nucleotides outside the gene matches: 9. CDR3 length: 16 amino acids. The CDR3 is CASSQFDRGLGETQYF. CDR3 nucleotide sequence: TGCGCCAGCAGCCAATTTGACAGGGGGTTAGGCGAGACCCAGTACTTC.

The CDR3 loop is CASSQGTFSPLHF. The DNA of the CDR3 is TGTGCCAGCAGCCAAGGGACTTTTTCACCCCTCCACTTT. This rearrangement joins TRBV14 to TRBJ1-6, with D uncertain. Germline V gene data show CDR1 as SGHDN and CDR2 as FVKESK. V shed 1 base and J shed 9 bases, with 7 bases lying between them. The length of the CDR3 is 13 residues.

This clonotype was detected ten times or more. The V gene is TRBV12-3 or TRBV12-4, the J gene TRBJ1-5; the D gene is possibly TRBD1 (5 bases). V was trimmed by 3 bases and J by 3 bases, leaving 12 bases between them. The CDR3 length is 15 residues. CDR3 sequence (DNA): TGTGCCAGCAGTTTGTGGGACGGCTTCAATCAGCCCCAGCATTTT. This codes for CASSLWDGFNQPQHF.

The table lists this clonotype with a few counts. The junction departs from the called germline gene at one end, perhaps through a read error. This chain joins TRBV5-1 and TRBJ2-1; 9 nucleotides align to TRBD1. This CDR3 contains 15 residues. CDR1 and CDR2 from the germline V gene are SGHRS and YFSETQ. CDR3: CASGRIQGADNERFF. The CDR3, as DNA: TGCGCCAGCGGCCGGATACAGGGGGCGGATAATGAGCGGTTCTTC.

With regard to this clonotype: A much bigger clone sits one base away, suggesting this may be a read error. The chain joins TRBV7-2 to TRBJ2-5; 11 nucleotides match TRBD1. J gave up 3 bases and V 5 bases, and 5 bases lay outside the gene matches. This CDR3 region has 15 residues. Germline V lookup: CDR1 SGHTA, CDR2 FQGNSA. CDR3 nucleotides: TGTGCCAGCAGCGGGAGGGACAGGGGGGAAGAGACCCAGTACTTC. Translated: CASSGRDRGEETQYF. The full variable domain, with the rest looked up from reference TRBV7-2 and TRBJ2-5, is GAGVSQSPSNKVTEKGKDVELRCDPISGHTALYWYRQSLGQGLEFLIYFQGNSAPDKSGLPSDRFSAERTGGSVSTLTIQRTQQEDSAVYLCASSGRDRGEETQYFGPGTRLLVL.

This clonotype was picked up many times. V is TRBV27 and J is TRBJ2-1; D may be TRBD1 or TRBD2 (5 bases each). V lost 1 base, J lost 0 bases, and 10 bases lay in between. The CDR3 runs 16 residues. CDR1 and CDR2 from the germline V gene are MNHEY and SMNVEV (reference sequence). CDR3 DNA sequence: TGTGCCAGCAGTTTATTGGGGACGAACTCCTACAATGAGCAGTTCTTC. This codes for CASSLLGTNSYNEQFF.

CDR3 amino acids: CSAPVGGTNYGYTF. CDR3 nucleotide sequence: TGCAGTGCTCCAGTCGGGGGAACTAACTATGGCTACACCTTC. J is TRBJ1-2 and V is TRBV20-1, with a tentative D call TRBD1 (5 bases). CDR1 DFQATT and CDR2 SNEGSKA come from the germline V gene (reference sequence). Trimming left V 5 bases short and J 0 bases short, with 13 bases between. This CDR3 region has 14 residues.

A few counts support this clonotype. This chain connects TRBV12-3 or TRBV12-4 to TRBJ2-2; 9 bases match TRBD1. With 5 bases clipped from V and 7 bases from J, the junction kept 8 bases outside the gene matches. The CDR3 spans 15 residues. This chain's CDR3 is CASSQPTGGLGELFF. The CDR3 nucleotides are TGTGCCAGCAGTCAACCGACAGGGGGGCTCGGGGAGCTGTTTTTT.

This clonotype occurred a few times. The chain couples TRBV20-1 to TRBJ1-1, with D possibly matching TRBD1 (6 bases). The germline gives CDR1 DFQATT, CDR2 SNEGSKA (reference sequence). The CDR3 extends over 14 amino acids. V was cut by 0 bases and J by 5 bases, with 13 bases left in between. The CDR3 sequence is CSAREAGESTEAFF. In DNA form, the CDR3 reads TGCAGTGCTAGAGAGGCAGGGGAATCAACTGAAGCTTTCTTT.